This T cell receptor beta chain was sequenced during a study of shared clonotypes between healthy human individuals. V was clipped by 4 bases and J by 4 bases, with 11 bases between them. The CDR3 contains 13 residues. Germline lookup yields CDR1 SGHNT and CDR2 YYREEE (reference sequence). Profiling relied on immunoSEQ multiplex PCR, and the TCRdb table lists in-frame clones only, not all of them. The sample includes about 2 million clones, roughly 94% seen only once; the top ten take approximately 1.2%. Naive CD8 populations comprised CD45RO-negative cells positively selected for CCR7, excluding terminally differentiated effector memory CD45RA+ cells.

Source material: naive CD8+ T cells sorted from blood. The rearrangement joins TRBV5-4 to TRBJ1-2; tentatively, D is TRBD1 (5 bases). This TCR came from a man between 18 and 29 years old in good health. CDR3 loop: CASSTTGSYGYTF. The CDR3 DNA sequence: TGTGCCAGCAGCACCACAGGCTCCTATGGCTACACCTTC.